A single sample gave rise to the 27 T cell receptor beta chains below, sequenced in a study of regulatory T cells in long-lasting Graves disease. Specified time point: persistent/refractory GD, antithyroid drugs over 5 years with positive TRAb. RNA isolated from PBMCs was used to make the TCR library. HTBI primers from iRepertoire and Arm-PCR of CDR3 regions yielded the TCR beta libraries. MiXCR, applied by TCRdb to the multiplex PCR reads, yields one record per CDR3 protein. This table has more than 300,000 distinct CDR3 sequences, 20% to 25% appearing once. The sample consisted of peripheral blood mononuclear cells (PBMCs), taken when the disease was refractory, from a patient treated with antithyroid drugs. The receptors here all came from a woman aged 40 to 55 with Graves disease.

The CDR3 DNA sequence: TGTGCCAGCAGCCAAGGACAGGGGCCGGGAAAGCCCCAGCATTTT. This sequence encodes CASSQGQGPGKPQHF. The rearrangement links TRBV12-3 or TRBV12-4 to TRBJ1-5, with TRBD1 matching over 9 bases. J was trimmed by 8 bases and V by 6 bases; bases with no gene match: 11. This CDR3 is 15 amino acids long.

This clonotype was picked up many times. V usage is TRBV24-1 and J usage is TRBJ2-5; TRBD2 aligns across 9 bases. Germline V gene data show CDR1 as KGHDR and CDR2 as SFDVKD. The CDR3 covers 14 residues. With V trimmed by 5 bases and J by 5 bases, 5 bases remained unmatched. CDR3 region: CATSVAGGLETQYF. Written as DNA, the CDR3 is TGTGCCACCAGTGTTGCGGGAGGGCTTGAGACCCAGTACTTC.

This clonotype was picked up many times. The V gene is TRBV11-2, the J gene TRBJ2-7, with D possibly being TRBD2 (7 bases). V gave up 6 bases and J gave up 5 bases, with 17 bases separating them. CDR1 is SGHAT and CDR2 is FQNNGV in the germline V gene. The CDR3 is 14 residues long. The CDR3 loop reads CASRLLGGRHEQYF. Here the CDR3 DNA reads TGTGCCAGCAGACTACTGGGGGGGCGGCACGAGCAGTACTTC.

This clonotype has at least ten counts. V and J are TRBV5-1 and TRBJ1-5; 9 nucleotides line up with TRBD1. The germline V gene has CDR1 SGHRS and CDR2 YFSETQ. This CDR3 is built from 13 residues. J lost 6 bases, V lost 6 bases, and 4 bases had no gene match. The CDR3 DNA reads as TGCGCCAGCACCCCGACAGGGGGTCAGCCCCAGCATTTT. Translating gives CASTPTGGQPQHF.

This clonotype appeared many times. The chain uses TRBV3-1 and TRBJ2-5; D uncertain. Trimming stripped 1 base from V and 5 bases from J, with 5 bases between. CDR1 LGHDT and CDR2 YNNKEL come from the germline V gene (reference sequence). There are 12 residues in the CDR3. Written as DNA, the CDR3 is TGTGCCAGCAGCCAAGGGTGGGAGACCCAGTACTTC. Translated: CASSQGWETQYF.

This clonotype was detected a few times. Here the CDR3 DNA reads TGCAGCGTTGTTGTTTCTGGAAACACCATATATTTT. Its protein product is CSVVVSGNTIYF. V gene TRBV29-1 combines with J gene TRBJ1-3; D unresolved. Trimming took off 4 bases at V and 1 base at J, with 5 bases between the two ends. The CDR3 sequence is 12 residues long. Germline-derived CDR1 and CDR2 are SQVTM and ANQGSEA.

The V and J genes are TRBV3-1 and TRBJ2-7; tentatively, D is TRBD2 (7 bases). Germline loops: CDR1 LGHDT, CDR2 YNNKEL (reference sequence). This CDR3 is built from 15 residues. Trimming pared 4 bases from V and 2 bases from J, leaving 15 bases between. CDR3: CASSLQGGGAYEQYF. The CDR3 DNA reads TGTGCCAGCAGCCTCCAAGGGGGAGGGGCCTACGAGCAGTACTTC.

The V and J genes are TRBV10-3 and TRBJ1-3; 7 bases are shared with TRBD1. The V segment lost 10 bases and the J segment 2 bases; nucleotides outside the gene matches: 8. The CDR3 covers 14 residues. Germline assignment: CDR1 ENHRY and CDR2 SYGVKD. The CDR3 spells CATRQGTAGNTIYF. In DNA form, the CDR3 reads TGTGCCACCCGACAGGGAACTGCTGGAAACACCATATATTTT.

V and J are TRBV14 and TRBJ2-5; D could derive from TRBD1 or TRBD2 (5 bases each). Germline loops: CDR1 SGHDN, CDR2 FVKESK. V was trimmed by 3 bases and J by 1 base, leaving 9 bases between them. The length of the CDR3 is 14 residues. CDR3 coding DNA: TGTGCCAGCAGCCAGAGGGGACCCCAAGAGACCCAGTACTTC. Encoded protein: CASSQRGPQETQYF.

This clonotype was seen at least ten times. The chain links TRBV28 to TRBJ1-2, with unresolved D. The CDR3 consists of 16 residues. The germline gives CDR1 MDHEN, CDR2 SYDVKM. The V gene lost 7 bases and the J gene lost 5 bases, with 23 bases spanning the gap. CDR3 DNA sequence: TGTGCCAGCACCACTCCCGGCGAGGGCGCCGGGTATGGCTACACCTTC. Translated, it gives CASTTPGEGAGYGYTF.

A word on this clonotype: A much larger clonotype is one base distant, so this may be a read error. The rearrangement uses TRBV6-5 and TRBJ2-2; D gene unclear. CDR3 length: 15 amino acids. Between the trimmed V and J ends, which lost 1 base and 6 bases, there was a span of 12 bases. The germline V gene encodes CDR1 MNHEY and CDR2 SVGAGI. CDR3 protein: CASSYYQRFSGELFF. In nucleotides, the CDR3 is TGTGCCAGCAGTTACTATCAACGCTTCTCCGGGGAGCTGTTTTTT.

This chain connects TRBV28 to TRBJ2-1; 7 bases fit TRBD2. Germline-derived CDR1 and CDR2 are MDHEN and SYDVKM. The CDR3 contains 15 residues. After removal of 1 base from V and 10 bases from J, the junction contained 10 bases not matched to a gene. The chain's CDR3 is CASSLFGGSGGEQFF. CDR3 nucleotides: TGTGCCAGCAGTTTATTTGGCGGGAGCGGAGGGGAGCAGTTCTTC.

This clonotype has only a few counts. The chain joins TRBV6-1 to TRBJ2-2; a weak D match, TRBD2 (5 bases). This CDR3 is 14 amino acids long. Germline CDR1 MNHNS, CDR2 SASEGT. With 4 bases removed from V and 4 bases from J, the gap between germline ends came to 10 bases. In nucleotides, the CDR3 is TGTGCCAGCAGTGCGGCTAGCAGCACCGGGGAGCTGTTTTTT. This encodes CASSAASSTGELFF.

This clonotype appeared a few times. The rearrangement uses TRBV7-8 and TRBJ1-5, with D possibly TRBD1 on 5 matching bases. The V gene's germline CDR1 is SGHVS and CDR2 FQNEAQ. The CDR3 has 18 amino acids. V lost 5 bases and J 0 bases, leaving 20 bases between the germline ends. CDR3 sequence (DNA): TGTGCCAGCAGCCGAACGACAGAGTCCAGATATAGCAATCAGCCCCAGCATTTT. Its protein is CASSRTTESRYSNQPQHF.

This clonotype showed up just a few times. The chain has TRBV5-1 and TRBJ2-7; 7 bases are a match to TRBD1. V lost 1 base and J lost 0; bases outside the gene matches: 4. This CDR3 is 15 amino acids long. The germline gives CDR1 SGHRS, CDR2 YFSETQ. The CDR3 region is CASSLTRDSSYEQYF. CDR3 sequence (DNA): TGCGCCAGCAGCTTGACTAGGGACAGCTCCTACGAGCAGTACTTC.

This clonotype occurred a few times. The chain is built from TRBV10-3 and TRBJ2-7; tentatively, D is TRBD1 or TRBD2 (6 bases each). Trimming left V 3 bases short and J 5 bases short, with 11 bases between. Germline V gene data show CDR1 as ENHRY and CDR2 as SYGVKD. This CDR3 comprises 13 residues. CDR3 nucleotides: TGTGCCATCAGTGAATGGCGGGACAACGAGCAGTACTTC. Its translation is CAISEWRDNEQYF.

This chain uses TRBV11-2 with TRBJ2-1; 8 nucleotides match TRBD2. The CDR3 sequence is 18 residues long. Germline values: CDR1 SGHAT, CDR2 FQNNGV. The V and J ends lost 2 bases and 5 bases, in that order; junction bases with no gene match: 14. The CDR3 DNA reads as TGTGCCAGCAGCTTAAGGGGGGGAGCGGGAGTAGGGAACAATGAGCAGTTCTTC. It encodes CASSLRGGAGVGNNEQFF.

This clonotype occurred many times. V and J are TRBV7-9 and TRBJ2-7; a weak D match, TRBD2 (5 bases). This CDR3 has 14 amino acids. V dropped 5 bases and J dropped 1 base, with 12 bases sitting between them. Germline CDR1 is SEHNR and CDR2 is FQNEAQ (reference sequence). This CDR3 reads CASSAHPGSYEQYF. The CDR3, as DNA: TGTGCCAGCAGCGCACATCCGGGATCCTACGAGCAGTACTTC. Full variable domain (remainder filled in from reference TRBV7-9 and TRBJ2-7): DTGVSQNPRHKITKRGQNVTFRCDPISEHNRLYWYRQTLGQGPEFLTYFQNEAQLEKSRLLSDRFSAERPKGSFSTLEIQRTEQGDSAMYLCASSAHPGSYEQYFGPGTRLTVT.

This clonotype has at least ten counts. The rearrangement uses TRBV28 and TRBJ2-7; no definite D call. The CDR3 totals 14 residues. Trimming took off 6 bases at V and 2 bases at J, with 14 bases between the two ends. Germline V gene sequence: CDR1 MDHEN, CDR2 SYDVKM. The CDR3 nucleotides are TGTGCCAGCAGCTTACCGGTCCGCCCCTACGAGCAGTACTTC. This translates into CASSLPVRPYEQYF.

The chain recombines TRBV7-8 with TRBJ1-5, with D perhaps TRBD1 (5 bases). The ends were cut back, 1 base at V and 7 bases at J, with 26 bases in the middle. The CDR3 has 19 amino acids. Germline-derived CDR1 and CDR2 are SGHVS and FQNEAQ. CDR3 nucleotides: TGTGCCAGCAGCTTAGATGCAGCCGCCGTGTCTAAGGGGCAACAGCCCCAGCATTTT. It codes for CASSLDAAAVSKGQQPQHF.

This chain links TRBV5-5 with TRBJ2-2; TRBD1 is a possible D gene (6 bases). Germline assignment: CDR1 SGHKS and CDR2 YYEKEE (reference sequence). The CDR3 extends over 15 amino acids. Trimming removed 0 bases from V and 4 bases from J, with 10 bases in between. The DNA for the CDR3 is TGTGCCAGCAGCTTGGGGACAGTGGGCACCGGGGAGCTGTTTTTT. It translates to CASSLGTVGTGELFF.

This clonotype was counted a few times. The chain carries TRBV6-1 and TRBJ2-2; D call uncertain. Germline-derived CDR1 and CDR2 are MNHNS and SASEGT. With 6 bases removed from V and 1 base from J, the gap between germline ends came to 12 bases. This CDR3 has 15 residues. The CDR3 protein is CASRTARKNTGELFF. CDR3 in DNA: TGTGCCAGCAGGACGGCCAGAAAGAACACCGGGGAGCTGTTTTTT.

V and J are TRBV2 and TRBJ1-6; a weak D match, TRBD1 (6 bases). Germline V gene sequence: CDR1 SNHLY, CDR2 FYNNEI. V gave up 7 bases and J gave up 8 bases, with 9 bases separating them. The CDR3 is 12 amino acids. CDR3 protein: CASKGGYSPLHF. DNA for the CDR3: TGTGCCAGCAAGGGGGGGTATTCACCCCTCCACTTT. Complete variable domain (other parts from reference TRBV2 and TRBJ1-6): EPEVTQTPSHQVTQMGQEVILRCVPISNHLYFYWYRQILGQKVEFLVSFYNNEISEKSEIFDDQFSVERPDGSNFTLKIRSTKLEDSAMYFCASKGGYSPLHFGNGTRLTVT.

The table lists this clonotype with many counts. The V call is TRBV28, the J call TRBJ2-7; maybe TRBD2 (6 bases). Germline V gene data show CDR1 as MDHEN and CDR2 as SYDVKM. CDR3 size: 17 residues. Deletions cut 3 bases from V and 4 bases from J, with 22 bases between. CDR3 nucleotide sequence: TGTGCCAGCAGTTTCGGGTGGTATGCGGGACGGCAATACGAGCAGTACTTC. Amino acids: CASSFGWYAGRQYEQYF. Supplemented by reference TRBV28 and TRBJ2-7, the full variable domain reads DVKVTQSSRYLVKRTGEKVFLECVQDMDHENMFWYRQDPGLGLRLIYFSYDVKMKEKGDIPEGYSVSREKKERFSLILESASTNQTSMYLCASSFGWYAGRQYEQYFGPGTRLTVT.

This clonotype was observed at least ten times. CDR3 protein: CASSPSGSTNIQYF. CDR3 bases: TGCGCCAGCAGCCCTAGCGGGAGTACGAACATTCAGTACTTC. The rearrangement joins TRBV5-1 to TRBJ2-4, with 10 nucleotides matching TRBD2. CDR3 length: 14 residues. Germline CDR1 is SGHRS and CDR2 is YFSETQ. The ends lost 4 bases at V and 7 bases at J; junction bases unmatched: 5.

This clonotype was found many times. V and J are TRBV29-1 and TRBJ1-2; the D is unclear. With 1 base removed from V and 4 bases from J, the gap between germline ends came to 10 bases. This CDR3 is built from 13 residues. Germline values: CDR1 SQVTM, CDR2 ANQGSEA. CDR3 DNA: TGCAGCGTTGAAGGTCGGAAGCCCTATGGCTACACCTTC. Protein product: CSVEGRKPYGYTF.

This clonotype showed up just a few times. In this CDR3 the conserved last residue, phenylalanine or tryptophan, is missing, so a read error is likely. V gene TRBV5-1 combines with J gene TRBJ2-2; D not resolved. Germline-derived CDR1 and CDR2 are SGHRS and YFSETQ. V was cut by 5 bases and J by 3 bases, with 11 bases left in between. The CDR3 contains 14 residues. The CDR3 here is CASRPRSHTGELFL. In nucleotides, the CDR3 is TGCGCCAGCAGACCGAGGTCCCACACCGGGGAGCTGTTTCTT.